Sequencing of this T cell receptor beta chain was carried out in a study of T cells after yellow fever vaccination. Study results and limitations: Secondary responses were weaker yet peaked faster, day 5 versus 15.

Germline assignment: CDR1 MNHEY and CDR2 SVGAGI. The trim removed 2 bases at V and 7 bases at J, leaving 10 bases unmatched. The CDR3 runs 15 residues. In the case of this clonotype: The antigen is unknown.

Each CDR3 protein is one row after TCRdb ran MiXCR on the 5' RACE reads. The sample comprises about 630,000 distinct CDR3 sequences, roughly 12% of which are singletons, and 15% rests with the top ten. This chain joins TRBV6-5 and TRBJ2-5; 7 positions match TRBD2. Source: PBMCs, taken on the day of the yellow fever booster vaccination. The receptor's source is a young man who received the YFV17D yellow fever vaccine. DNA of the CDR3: TGTGCCAGCAGTTACAAGGGGAGGGCCGCGGTGACCCAGTACTTC. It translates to CASSYKGRAAVTQYF.